The 23 T cell receptor beta chains reported below all come from one sample, sequenced in a study of vaccination and CD4 T cells after COVID-19. These receptors have no known antigen. Cultured CD4+ T-cell DNA underwent Oncomine TCR Beta short-read sequencing. MiXCR, run by TCRdb on the PCR reads, gives a single entry per CDR3 protein. This repertoire shows about 6,900 distinct CDR3 sequences, approximately 52% found once; its top ten account for 31%. The sample's treatment: roughly 10-day PBMC culture with coronavirus spike peptide pools or control peptides (ViraFEST assay). Those CD4+ T cells from the unexposed donor predate the COVID-19 pandemic (2011-2018). What was sequenced was CD4+ T cells from blood, cultured in vitro. Receptors originate from a human donor in good health.

The chain recombines TRBV10-2 with TRBJ1-6; possible D gene TRBD1, 6 bases. Germline-derived CDR1 and CDR2 are WSHSY and SAAADI. Trimming removed 5 bases at V and 8 bases at J, with 16 bases between. The length of the CDR3 is 15 residues. Written as DNA, the CDR3 is TGCGCCAGCAGTTTCCAGGGCAGGGGTGATTCACCCCTCCACTTT. Protein product: CASSFQGRGDSPLHF.

This clonotype was observed a handful of times. This chain links TRBV24-1 with TRBJ2-5, with 7 nucleotides matching TRBD1. Germline V gives CDR1 KGHDR, CDR2 SFDVKD. The CDR3 consists of 19 residues. The trim removed 2 bases at V and 3 bases at J, leaving 17 bases unmatched. The CDR3 reads CATSDSKQGTRFSEETQYF. CDR3 nucleotides: TGTGCCACCAGTGATTCGAAACAGGGGACGCGGTTCTCGGAAGAGACCCAGTACTTC.

This chain links TRBV6-4 with TRBJ2-5; TRBD2 matches 11 bases. Germline CDR1 and CDR2: MRHNA and SNTAGT. The CDR3 covers 14 residues. V lost 8 bases, J lost 5 bases, and 7 bases stayed unmatched. The CDR3 bases are TGTGCCAGCTCCTTACTAGCGGGAGACGAGACCCAGTACTTC. The encoded protein is CASSLLAGDETQYF.

This chain joins TRBV7-9 and TRBJ2-1; TRBD2 matches 9 bases. The V gene's germline CDR1 is SEHNR and CDR2 FQNEAQ (reference sequence). The junction had 15 bases not matched to a gene; V was cut back by 2 bases and J by 1 base. The CDR3 length is 20 residues. As DNA, the CDR3 is TGTGCCAGCAGCTTAAATCGGGGTAGCGGGAGCGTGAAGTCCTACAATGAGCAGTTCTTC. This gives the protein CASSLNRGSGSVKSYNEQFF.

The chain employs TRBV30 and TRBJ1-2; D not resolved. V was shortened by 0 bases and J by 6 bases, with 5 bases between the two germline ends. The germline gives CDR1 GTSNPN, CDR2 SVGIG (reference sequence). The CDR3 covers 11 residues. As DNA, the CDR3 is TGTGCCTGGAGTGTGGGAAATGGCTACACCTTC. Translation: CAWSVGNGYTF.

V gene TRBV14 combines with J gene TRBJ1-2; 8 bases agree with TRBD1. The V segment lost 2 bases and the J segment 5 bases; nucleotides outside the gene matches: 4. Germline loops: CDR1 SGHDN, CDR2 FVKESK. The CDR3 extends over 14 amino acids. For the CDR3, the DNA is TGTGCCAGCAGCCAAAGACAGGGGACTTATGGCTACACCTTC. This gives the protein CASSQRQGTYGYTF.

This clonotype was recorded a few times. The genes are TRBV7-9 and TRBJ2-2; D uncertain. In germline, CDR1 is SEHNR, CDR2 FQNEAQ (reference sequence). The CDR3 length is 15 residues. V dropped 5 bases and J dropped 3 bases, with 13 bases sitting between them. CDR3 protein: CASSPPTSYTGELFF. CDR3 coding DNA: TGTGCCAGCAGCCCTCCGACCTCCTACACCGGGGAGCTGTTTTTT.

This chain links TRBV7-8 with TRBJ2-6; a possible D gene is TRBD1 (5 bases). Germline CDR1 reads SGHVS; CDR2 reads FQNEAQ. The CDR3 has 16 residues. V lost 3 bases and J lost 6, with 15 bases in between. CDR3 in DNA: TGTGCCAGCAGCTTGAGGCAGGGTGGAAAGGCCAACGTCCTGACTTTC. Translation gives CASSLRQGGKANVLTF.

The chain employs TRBV7-9 and TRBJ1-6, with D perhaps matching TRBD1 (5 bases). CDR3 size: 19 residues. Germline CDR1 reads SEHNR; CDR2 reads FQNEAQ (reference sequence). The V end lost 5 bases, the J end lost 6 bases, and 26 bases lay between the germline ends. The CDR3 protein is CASSQLDHFGATSNSPLHF. CDR3 nucleotides: TGTGCCAGCAGCCAATTGGATCACTTCGGGGCTACATCTAATTCACCCCTCCACTTT.

For this clonotype: Germline is not matched at one junction end, which may reflect a read error. This chain links TRBV2 with TRBJ1-2; maybe TRBD1 (6 bases). The CDR3 is 10 amino acids. Germline values: CDR1 SNHLY, CDR2 FYNNEI. The CDR3 bases are TGTGCCAGCAGTACGGGGGGGGCAGACTTC. The encoded protein is CASSTGGADF.

This clonotype occurred a few times. The gene calls are TRBV20-1 and TRBJ1-1; no firm D call. Germline assignment: CDR1 DFQATT and CDR2 SNEGSKA (reference sequence). Trimming removed 0 bases from V and 2 bases from J, with 7 bases in between. This CDR3 has 13 residues. CDR3 sequence: CSARDLGNTEAFF. The CDR3 bases are TGCAGTGCTAGAGATTTGGGTAACACTGAAGCTTTCTTT.

The chain carries TRBV12-3 or TRBV12-4 and TRBJ1-5, with TRBD1 matching over 10 bases. The CDR3 runs 15 residues. The V segment lost 5 bases and the J segment 6 bases; nucleotides outside the gene matches: 7. CDR3 in amino acids: CASSLDRGLIQPQHF. The CDR3, as DNA: TGTGCCAGCAGTCTCGACAGGGGGCTCATTCAGCCCCAGCATTTT.

This clonotype was recorded only once. J is TRBJ1-5 and V is TRBV6-5; D is unresolved. The V gene lost 0 bases and the J gene lost 2 bases, with 11 bases spanning the gap. The germline V gene has CDR1 MNHEY and CDR2 SVGAGI. The CDR3 spans 16 residues. In DNA form, the CDR3 reads TGTGCCAGCAGTTACTCGACCCCCCGGGGCAATCAGCCCCAGCATTTT. Translation gives CASSYSTPRGNQPQHF.

The chain carries TRBV30 and TRBJ2-1; D is undetermined. Trimming took 2 bases from V and 5 from J, leaving 4 bases between them. Germline V gives CDR1 GTSNPN, CDR2 SVGIG (reference sequence). The CDR3 is 11 residues long. This CDR3 reads CAWSRNNEQFF. In DNA form, the CDR3 reads TGTGCCTGGAGTCGGAACAATGAGCAGTTCTTC. Looking up the rest from reference TRBV30 and TRBJ2-1 gives the full variable domain: SQTIHQWPATLVQPVGSPLSLECTVEGTSNPNLYWYRQAAGRGLQLLFYSVGIGQISSEVPQNLSASRPQDRQFILSSKKLLLSDSGFYLCAWSRNNEQFFGPGTRLTVL.

The chain has TRBV11-1 and TRBJ2-5; D is possibly TRBD1 (6 bases). The CDR3 loop spans 15 amino acids. V lost 2 bases and J 4 bases, leaving 14 bases between the germline ends. CDR1 SGHAT and CDR2 FQDESV come from the germline V gene (reference sequence). The CDR3 DNA is TGTGCCAGCAGCTTAAACCCTACAGGGAGAGAGACCCAGTACTTC. This sequence encodes CASSLNPTGRETQYF.

This clonotype was counted only a few times. The chain employs TRBV6-1 and TRBJ1-3, with a possible D match to TRBD1 (5 bases). The CDR3 consists of 12 residues. With 10 bases removed from V and 4 bases from J, the gap between germline ends came to 11 bases. Germline V gives CDR1 MNHNS, CDR2 SASEGT. The CDR3 sequence: CATRGSGNTIYF. In DNA form, the CDR3 reads TGTGCCACGCGGGGGAGCGGAAACACCATATATTTT.

The sample holds a few counts of this clonotype. The chain links TRBV7-2 to TRBJ1-2, with TRBD1 identical over 8 bases. Germline trimming cut 3 bases from V and 3 bases from J; bases unmatched to any gene: 24. This CDR3 is 21 amino acids long. Germline V gives CDR1 SGHTA, CDR2 FQGNSA. The CDR3, as DNA: TGTGCCAGCAGCTTCGACATACCAAGCTGGTCAGGGGGCAGATCGGACTATGGCTACACCTTC. Translated, it gives CASSFDIPSWSGGRSDYGYTF.

V gene TRBV5-1 combines with J gene TRBJ2-5; TRBD1 matches at 9 bases. The CDR3 consists of 15 residues. J was trimmed by 4 bases and V by 4 bases; bases with no gene match: 8. Germline-derived CDR1 and CDR2 are SGHRS and YFSETQ. This CDR3 reads CASSVTGGGGETQYF. CDR3 coding DNA: TGCGCCAGCAGCGTTACAGGGGGCGGTGGAGAGACCCAGTACTTC.

The chain recombines TRBV7-6 with TRBJ2-7; 7 nucleotides line up with TRBD1. CDR3 length equals 17 residues. Germline CDR1 is SGHVS and CDR2 is FNYEAQ. V shed 1 base, J shed 0 bases, and the junction held 9 bases outside the gene matches. The CDR3 loop reads CASSLGKPGQLSYEQYF. The CDR3 DNA is TGTGCCAGCAGCTTAGGCAAACCGGGACAGCTCTCCTACGAGCAGTACTTC.

J is TRBJ1-2 and V is TRBV2; perhaps TRBD1 as D (5 bases). Germline V gives CDR1 SNHLY, CDR2 FYNNEI. The ends were cut back, 6 bases at V and 5 bases at J, with 22 bases in the middle. This CDR3 contains 16 residues. The CDR3 sequence: CASSPGGFSREYGYTF. The CDR3 region has the DNA TGTGCCAGCAGCCCCGGGGGGTTCTCTCGGGAATATGGCTACACCTTC.

The rearrangement joins TRBV7-8 to TRBJ2-3, with TRBD2 matching 8 bases. The CDR3 totals 17 residues. V was clipped by 1 base and J by 2 bases; unmatched bases: 8. Per germline, CDR1 SGHVS and CDR2 FQNEAQ. For the CDR3, the DNA is TGTGCCAGCAGCTTAGGGGGGACTAGGGGGATCACAGATACGCAGTATTTT. Protein product: CASSLGGTRGITDTQYF. The entire variable domain, with the rest obtained from reference TRBV7-8 and TRBJ2-3, is as follows: GAGVSQSPRYKVAKRGQDVALRCDPISGHVSLFWYQQALGQGPEFLTYFQNEAQLDKSGLPSDRFFAERPEGSVSTLKIQRTQQEDSAVYLCASSLGGTRGITDTQYFGPGTRLTVL.

The chain links TRBV7-8 to TRBJ2-2; tentative D call: TRBD2 (5 bases). The V gene lost 0 bases and the J gene lost 4 bases, with 15 bases spanning the gap. CDR3 length: 17 amino acids. The germline gives CDR1 SGHVS, CDR2 FQNEAQ. The CDR3 DNA sequence: TGTGCCAGCAGCTTAGCGAGGGCAGGTGGAGGCACCGGGGAGCTGTTTTTT. Protein product: CASSLARAGGGTGELFF.

J is TRBJ2-5 and V is TRBV19; D uncertain. V dropped 6 bases and J dropped 4 bases, with 18 bases sitting between them. The CDR3 extends over 15 amino acids. CDR1 is LNHDA, CDR2 SQIVND, per germline (reference sequence). DNA of the CDR3: TGTGCCAGTAGGTCCACAAGTAGTGGCGGAGAGACCCAGTACTTC. Translating gives CASRSTSSGGETQYF.